Listed below are T cell receptor beta chains from one sample, sequenced in a study of blood T cell repertoires in COVID-19. This table comes from immunoSEQ multiplex PCR, and its TCRdb copy is limited to in-frame clones, with some not included. Of roughly 63,000 clones in the sample, approximately 89% were seen once. The sequenced sample consisted of peripheral blood. These receptors originate from a man over 45 with active COVID-19. Each CDR3 is given with its conserved first and last residue. Each record gives: clone size, J gene, D gene, V gene, CDR3 protein, CDR3 DNA. The D gene is left open where the match is weak. Clone size is not always given. Where it is, it says once, few, many or a class for expanded clones.

clone size: .; J gene: TRBJ1-5; D gene: .; V gene: TRBV12-5; CDR3 protein: CASGLVPGVSQPQHF; CDR3 DNA: TGTGCTAGTGGTTTGGTACCCGGGGTTAGCCAGCCCCAGCATTTT
clone size: .; J gene: TRBJ2-1; D gene: .; V gene: TRBV29-1; CDR3 protein: CTALWGTYNEQFF; CDR3 DNA: TGCACGGCTTTATGGGGCACCTACAATGAGCAGTTCTTC
clone size: .; J gene: TRBJ2-2; D gene: .; V gene: TRBV12-3/TRBV12-4; CDR3 protein: CASSSYRERELFF; CDR3 DNA: TGTGCCAGCAGTTCATACAGGGAAAGGGAGCTGTTTTTT
clone size: .; J gene: TRBJ1-5; D gene: TRBD1; V gene: TRBV4-1; CDR3 protein: CASSPGQGNYQPQHF; CDR3 DNA: TGCGCCAGCAGCCCGGGACAGGGAAACTATCAGCCCCAGCATTTT
clone size: .; J gene: TRBJ1-2; D gene: .; V gene: TRBV5-5; CDR3 protein: CASSRTGVPNYGYTF; CDR3 DNA: TGTGCCAGCAGCAGAACAGGCGTCCCTAACTATGGCTACACCTTC
clone size: .; J gene: TRBJ2-1; D gene: .; V gene: TRBV6-4; CDR3 protein: CARDSRVDNEQFF; CDR3 DNA: TGTGCCAGGGACAGCCGGGTCGACAATGAGCAGTTCTTC
clone size: .; J gene: TRBJ1-2; D gene: .; V gene: TRBV24-1; CDR3 protein: CATSDPFYGYTF; CDR3 DNA: TGTGCCACCAGTGATCCGTTCTATGGCTACACCTTC
clone size: .; J gene: TRBJ2-2; D gene: .; V gene: TRBV5-4; CDR3 protein: CASSRKGAGELFF; CDR3 DNA: TGTGCCAGCAGCAGAAAAGGGGCCGGGGAGCTGTTTTTT
clone size: once; J gene: TRBJ2-1; D gene: TRBD2; V gene: TRBV7-9; CDR3 protein: CASSPGLAENEQFF; CDR3 DNA: TGTGCCAGCAGCCCGGGACTAGCGGAAAATGAGCAGTTCTTC
clone size: .; J gene: TRBJ2-5; D gene: TRBD2; V gene: TRBV9; CDR3 protein: CASSVSGVLGETQYF; CDR3 DNA: TGTGCCAGCAGCGTGAGCGGGGTCCTCGGGGAGACCCAGTACTTC
clone size: .; J gene: TRBJ2-1; D gene: .; V gene: TRBV5-1; CDR3 protein: CASSPNNEQFF; CDR3 DNA: TGCGCCAGCAGCCCTAACAATGAGCAGTTCTTC
clone size: .; J gene: TRBJ1-5; D gene: .; V gene: TRBV4-1; CDR3 protein: CASSQDSRSHQPQHF; CDR3 DNA: TGCGCCAGCAGCCAAGATTCGAGGAGCCATCAGCCCCAGCATTTT
clone size: .; J gene: TRBJ2-1; D gene: .; V gene: TRBV6-6; CDR3 protein: CASSRGVTQGSEQFF; CDR3 DNA: TGTGCCAGCAGTCGAGGGGTGACCCAGGGGAGTGAGCAGTTCTTC
clone size: .; J gene: TRBJ2-3; D gene: TRBD2; V gene: TRBV30; CDR3 protein: CAWRLAGTTDTQYF; CDR3 DNA: TGTGCCTGGAGACTAGCGGGGACCACAGATACGCAGTATTTT
clone size: .; J gene: TRBJ2-7; D gene: TRBD1; V gene: TRBV6-5; CDR3 protein: CASSYRDRGYEQYF; CDR3 DNA: TGTGCCAGCAGTTACCGGGACAGGGGGTACGAGCAGTACTTC
clone size: .; J gene: TRBJ2-2; D gene: .; V gene: TRBV9; CDR3 protein: CASSSSGWASGELFF; CDR3 DNA: TGTGCCAGCAGCTCCTCAGGGTGGGCTTCCGGGGAGCTGTTTTTT
clone size: .; J gene: TRBJ2-2; D gene: TRBD1; V gene: TRBV7-2; CDR3 protein: CASSLARGLTGELFF; CDR3 DNA: TGTGCCAGCAGCTTAGCCAGGGGGCTAACCGGGGAGCTGTTTTTT
clone size: .; J gene: TRBJ1-3; D gene: TRBD1; V gene: TRBV5-4; CDR3 protein: CASSLPRTGGRNTIYF; CDR3 DNA: TGTGCCAGCAGCTTGCCTCGGACAGGGGGGAGAAACACCATATATTTT
clone size: .; J gene: TRBJ1-2; D gene: TRBD1; V gene: TRBV7-2; CDR3 protein: CASSPWDSNYGYTF; CDR3 DNA: TGTGCCAGCAGCCCCTGGGACAGCAACTATGGCTACACCTTC
clone size: once; J gene: TRBJ2-2; D gene: .; V gene: TRBV7-6; CDR3 protein: CASSLAPEAAGELFF; CDR3 DNA: TGTGCCAGCAGCTTAGCTCCTGAAGCGGCCGGGGAGCTGTTTTTT
clone size: .; J gene: TRBJ1-1; D gene: TRBD1; V gene: TRBV7-3; CDR3 protein: CASSLRGGITEAFF; CDR3 DNA: TGTGCCAGCAGCTTAAGAGGGGGCATCACTGAAGCTTTCTTT
clone size: .; J gene: TRBJ2-1; D gene: TRBD2; V gene: TRBV3-1/TRBV3-2; CDR3 protein: CASSQAGGAGNEQFF; CDR3 DNA: TGTGCCAGCAGCCAGGCCGGGGGGGCCGGGAATGAGCAGTTCTTC
clone size: .; J gene: TRBJ2-5; D gene: TRBD2; V gene: TRBV7-4; CDR3 protein: CASSSTPCGGETQYF; CDR3 DNA: TGTGCCAGCAGCTCAACCCCTTGCGGGGGAGAGACCCAGTACTTC
clone size: few; J gene: TRBJ2-7; D gene: TRBD2; V gene: TRBV4-3; CDR3 protein: CASSQLAGGYEQYF; CDR3 DNA: TGCGCCAGCAGCCAACTAGCGGGGGGCTACGAGCAGTACTTC
clone size: .; J gene: TRBJ2-2; D gene: .; V gene: TRBV9; CDR3 protein: CASSSWTARGTGELFF; CDR3 DNA: TGTGCCAGCAGCTCGTGGACTGCCCGGGGGACCGGGGAGCTGTTTTTT
clone size: once; J gene: TRBJ2-7; D gene: .; V gene: TRBV18; CDR3 protein: CASSPLAGANAYEQYF; CDR3 DNA: TGTGCCAGCTCACCACTGGCGGGGGCTAATGCCTACGAGCAGTACTTC
clone size: .; J gene: TRBJ1-4; D gene: TRBD1; V gene: TRBV27; CDR3 protein: CASSTRQGGEKLFF; CDR3 DNA: TGTGCCAGCAGCACCCGGCAGGGGGGTGAAAAACTGTTTTTT
clone size: .; J gene: TRBJ1-1; D gene: .; V gene: TRBV12-3/TRBV12-4; CDR3 protein: CASIASEQVVAFF; CDR3 DNA: TGTGCCAGCATTGCATCGGAACAGGTCGTAGCTTTCTTT
clone size: .; J gene: TRBJ2-7; D gene: TRBD2; V gene: TRBV3-1/TRBV3-2; CDR3 protein: CASSRGSGDEEYF; CDR3 DNA: TGTGCCAGCAGCCGGGGTAGCGGGGATGAGGAGTACTTC
clone size: .; J gene: TRBJ1-4; D gene: TRBD1; V gene: TRBV7-6; CDR3 protein: CASSLEGQGPNEKLFF; CDR3 DNA: TGTGCCAGCAGCTTAGAGGGACAGGGGCCTAATGAAAAACTGTTTTTT
clone size: few; J gene: TRBJ2-1; D gene: TRBD2; V gene: TRBV7-9; CDR3 protein: CASSSLPGLAGGLQGEQFF; CDR3 DNA: TGTGCCAGCAGCTCCCTCCCGGGACTAGCGGGGGGGCTTCAGGGTGAGCAGTTCTTC
clone size: .; J gene: TRBJ2-2; D gene: TRBD2; V gene: TRBV5-1; CDR3 protein: CASSSGGGRTGELFF; CDR3 DNA: TGCGCCAGCAGCTCGGGAGGAGGGCGGACGGGGGAGCTGTTTTTT
clone size: .; J gene: TRBJ2-7; D gene: .; V gene: TRBV4-1; CDR3 protein: CASSQVRDTYEQYF; CDR3 DNA: TGCGCCAGCAGCCAGGTCCGGGACACCTACGAGCAGTACTTC
clone size: .; J gene: TRBJ2-6; D gene: TRBD1; V gene: TRBV7-3; CDR3 protein: CASSSQQGPPGANVLTF; CDR3 DNA: TGTGCCAGCAGCTCCCAACAGGGGCCTCCTGGGGCCAACGTCCTGACTTTC
clone size: .; J gene: TRBJ2-7; D gene: .; V gene: TRBV12-5; CDR3 protein: CASGLGQTYEQYF; CDR3 DNA: TGTGCTAGTGGTTTGGGGCAAACCTACGAGCAGTACTTC
clone size: .; J gene: TRBJ1-2; D gene: .; V gene: TRBV7-9; CDR3 protein: CASSFGQNNYGYTF; CDR3 DNA: TGTGCCAGCAGTTTTGGACAGAATAACTATGGCTACACCTTC
clone size: .; J gene: TRBJ1-2; D gene: .; V gene: TRBV2; CDR3 protein: CASSNQGLDGYTF; CDR3 DNA: TGTGCCAGCAGTAACCAGGGACTTGATGGCTACACCTTC
clone size: .; J gene: TRBJ1-6; D gene: .; V gene: TRBV7-2; CDR3 protein: CASSLYSRAYNSPLHF; CDR3 DNA: TGTGCCAGCAGCTTATATTCGCGGGCTTATAATTCACCCCTCCACTTT
clone size: .; J gene: TRBJ2-3; D gene: TRBD2; V gene: TRBV11-3; CDR3 protein: CARPLAGGPSF; CDR3 DNA: TGTGCCAGACCACTAGCGGGGGGCCCAAGTTTT
clone size: .; J gene: TRBJ2-3; D gene: TRBD2; V gene: TRBV29-1; CDR3 protein: CSGRLAGGSTDTQYF; CDR3 DNA: TGCAGCGGACGACTAGCGGGGGGATCGACAGATACGCAGTATTTT